Following are 26 T cell receptor beta chains from one sample sequenced in a study of cytomegalovirus exposure and HLA in healthy donors. Primers for the PCR totalled 60 Vbeta and 13 Jbeta. Libraries were prepared by immunoSEQ multiplex PCR; TCRdb keeps only in-frame clonotypes and omits some of them. The table records some 250,000 clones, 82% of them present only once. The sequenced sample consisted of PBMCs. These TCRs come from a woman aged 35 to 49 in good health and CMV-seropositive.

J is TRBJ2-3 and V is TRBV5-1; 7 nucleotides match TRBD1. Losses at the gene ends were 4 bases for V and 1 base for J; bases not matched to a gene: 9. The CDR3 covers 16 residues. Germline CDR1 and CDR2: SGHRS and YFSETQ. The CDR3 is CASSAVEGARTDTQYF. The DNA of the CDR3 is TGCGCCAGCAGCGCCGTTGAGGGGGCCCGCACAGATACGCAGTATTTT.

This clone appeared a few times. The J gene is TRBJ2-3, the V gene TRBV29-1; the match to TRBD1 covers 9 bases. The CDR3 spans 14 residues. With 5 bases clipped from V and 4 bases from J, the junction kept 7 bases outside the gene matches. Germline V gene lookup returns CDR1 SQVTM and CDR2 ANQGSEA. CDR3 sequence: CSVRGQGSADTQYF. The CDR3 bases are TGCAGCGTTCGAGGACAGGGGAGTGCAGATACGCAGTATTTT.

V gene TRBV9 combines with J gene TRBJ2-2, with unresolved D. The ends were cut back, 7 bases at V and 3 bases at J, with 10 bases in the middle. Germline CDR1 and CDR2: SGDLS and YYNGEE. This CDR3 has 13 amino acids. DNA for the CDR3: TGTGCCAGCCGAGCTCGGGACACCGGGGAGCTGTTTTTT. Protein product: CASRARDTGELFF.

This chain joins TRBV7-8 and TRBJ1-3; the D is unclear. The CDR3 is 14 amino acids. Germline lookup yields CDR1 SGHVS and CDR2 FQNEAQ. The V end was cut by 1 base, the J end by 4 bases, with 8 bases between. CDR3 residues: CASSLEWQGNTIYF. The CDR3 DNA reads as TGTGCCAGCAGCTTAGAATGGCAAGGAAACACCATATATTTT.

The rearrangement uses TRBV7-9 and TRBJ2-6; the match to TRBD1 covers 9 bases. Germline V gives CDR1 SEHNR, CDR2 FQNEAQ (reference sequence). The CDR3 has 17 residues. V trimming: 5 bases; J trimming: 13 bases; junction bases outside the gene matches: 18. CDR3 protein: CASSRRAGQGSSGVLTF. In DNA form, the CDR3 reads TGTGCCAGCAGCCGCCGAGCGGGACAGGGTTCATCCGGGGTCCTGACTTTC.

V gene TRBV7-2 combines with J gene TRBJ1-5; D may be TRBD1 (5 bases). Between the trimmed V and J ends, which lost 5 bases and 3 bases, there was a span of 11 bases. Germline CDR1 is SGHTA and CDR2 is FQGNSA. The CDR3 runs to 14 residues. CDR3: CASSPDSYNQPQHF. Here the CDR3 DNA reads TGTGCCAGCAGCCCAGACAGTTACAATCAGCCCCAGCATTTT.

The gene calls are TRBV7-9 and TRBJ2-2; D gene ambiguous. V was clipped by 7 bases and J by 2 bases, with 14 bases between them. From germline, CDR1 is SEHNR and CDR2 FQNEAQ (reference sequence). The CDR3 has 15 residues. The CDR3 reads CASTYATPNTGELFF. CDR3 bases: TGTGCCAGCACCTATGCTACTCCAAACACCGGGGAGCTGTTTTTT.

J is TRBJ1-1 and V is TRBV7-2, with D possibly matching TRBD1 (6 bases). The V gene lost 7 bases and the J gene lost 2 bases, with 11 bases spanning the gap. There are 13 residues in the CDR3. The V gene's germline CDR1 is SGHTA and CDR2 FQGNSA. Here the CDR3 reads CASIGQPNTEAFF. The CDR3 nucleotides read TGTGCCAGCATTGGACAGCCTAACACTGAAGCTTTCTTT.

The chain couples TRBV18 to TRBJ2-5; maybe TRBD1 (6 bases). The last part of the DNA fits TRBJ2-7 better; the J call may be wrong. Germline values: CDR1 KGHSH, CDR2 LQKENI. The CDR3 length is 13 residues. The CDR3 coding sequence is TGTGCCAGCTCCCCTGAACAGGGATACGAGCAGTACTTC. Protein: CASSPEQGYEQYF.

The CDR3: CASSQALGQQLIYGYTF. Here the CDR3 DNA reads TGCGCCAGCAGCCAAGCTTTGGGACAGCAGTTGATCTATGGCTACACCTTC. The rearrangement links TRBV4-1 to TRBJ1-2, with 7 bases fitting TRBD1. The J segment lost 4 bases and the V segment lost 1 base, leaving 12 bases of the junction unmatched. The CDR3 is 17 residues long. Germline V CDR1 and CDR2: MGHRA, YSYEKL.

CDR3 sequence reads: CASSGGNQETQYF. The DNA of the CDR3 is TGTGCCAGCAGCGGGGGGAATCAAGAGACCCAGTACTTC. The chain employs TRBV25-1 and TRBJ2-5; TRBD2 matches 7 bases. The V gene end was trimmed by 6 bases and the J gene end by 2 bases; junction bases not matched to a gene: 3. Germline V gene sequence: CDR1 MGHDK, CDR2 SYGVNS. There are 13 residues in the CDR3.

V is TRBV4-2 and J is TRBJ2-2, with unresolved D. CDR1 is LGHNA, CDR2 YNFKEQ, per germline. This CDR3 spans 17 amino acids. V lost 1 base to trimming and J lost 0 bases, with 12 bases between them. CDR3 bases: TGTGCCAGCAGCCAAGCACTGATAAGCGCGAACACCGGGGAGCTGTTTTTT. Protein product: CASSQALISANTGELFF.

J is TRBJ2-7 and V is TRBV11-2; TRBD2 might be the D (7 bases). This CDR3 is built from 16 residues. V was clipped by 1 base and J by 5 bases, with 18 bases between them. In germline, CDR1 is SGHAT, CDR2 FQNNGV. CDR3 in DNA: TGTGCCAGCAGCTTAGGGGTGCGGGGGCAGACCCACGAGCAGTACTTC. It yields the protein CASSLGVRGQTHEQYF. Full variable domain (outside the CDR3, taken from reference TRBV11-2 and TRBJ2-7): EAGVAQSPRYKIIEKRQSVAFWCNPISGHATLYWYQQILGQGPKLLIQFQNNGVVDDSQLPKDRFSAERLKGVDSTLKIQPAKLEDSAVYLCASSLGVRGQTHEQYFGPGTRLTVT.

The chain couples TRBV9 to TRBJ2-1; D gene unclear. V gave up 3 bases and J gave up 0 bases, with 4 bases separating them. Germline CDR1 reads SGDLS; CDR2 reads YYNGEE. The CDR3 totals 13 residues. The CDR3: CASSASSYNEQFF. DNA for the CDR3: TGTGCCAGCAGCGCGAGCTCCTACAATGAGCAGTTCTTC.

The chain combines TRBV18 with TRBJ1-1, with 9 bases lining up with TRBD1. Germline V lookup: CDR1 KGHSH, CDR2 LQKENI. After removal of 3 bases from V and 1 base from J, the junction contained 6 bases not matched to a gene. This CDR3 contains 16 residues. CDR3 residues: CASSPPGDRANTEAFF. The CDR3 bases are TGTGCCAGCTCACCTCCCGGGGACAGGGCGAACACTGAAGCTTTCTTT.

A few counts support this clone. The chain couples TRBV27 to TRBJ1-5; a weak D match, TRBD1 (6 bases). This CDR3 region has 13 residues. Trimming cost V 2 bases and J 4 bases, with 6 bases left between them. Germline V gene lookup returns CDR1 MNHEY and CDR2 SMNVEV (reference sequence). The chain's CDR3 is CASSLQGNQPQHF. As DNA, the CDR3 is TGTGCCAGCAGTTTACAGGGGAATCAGCCCCAGCATTTT.

This chain connects TRBV18 to TRBJ1-5, with a possible D match to TRBD1 (5 bases). Per the germline V gene, CDR1 is KGHSH and CDR2 is LQKENI. V was trimmed by 6 bases and J by 4 bases, leaving 13 bases between them. CDR3 length equals 14 residues. CDR3 bases: TGTGCCAGCTCTCCGGGGGGAGGAAATCAGCCCCAGCATTTT. Protein product: CASSPGGGNQPQHF.

This clone was counted only a few times. The V and J genes are TRBV25-1 and TRBJ1-3; perhaps TRBD1 as D (5 bases). Per germline, CDR1 MGHDK and CDR2 SYGVNS. This CDR3 spans 14 amino acids. Trimming left V 4 bases short and J 2 bases short, with 9 bases between. The chain's CDR3 is CASSVKGTGNTIYF. The CDR3 DNA is TGTGCCAGCAGTGTGAAGGGGACTGGAAACACCATATATTTT.

The chain combines TRBV5-4 with TRBJ1-2; D is unclear. The V gene's germline CDR1 is SGHNT and CDR2 YYREEE (reference sequence). The CDR3 is made up of 12 amino acids. The germline V and J ends were trimmed by 1 base and 3 bases, with 4 bases remaining between them. Here the CDR3 DNA reads TGTGCCAGCAGCTTGACGGACTATGGCTACACCTTC. It translates to CASSLTDYGYTF.

As concerns this clone: The sample has other DNA sequences that encode this CDR3 too. The rearrangement uses TRBV7-2 and TRBJ2-3; 10 bases align to TRBD2. This CDR3 comprises 16 residues. The J segment lost 1 base and the V segment lost 3 bases, leaving 4 bases of the junction unmatched. CDR1 is SGHTA, CDR2 FQGNSA, per germline. CDR3 nucleotide sequence: TGTGCCAGCAGCTTGGGGCTAGCGGGGGGCACAGATACGCAGTATTTT. As protein: CASSLGLAGGTDTQYF.

The V call is TRBV4-2, the J call TRBJ2-7, with 9 bases fitting TRBD2. Per the germline V gene, CDR1 is LGHNA and CDR2 is YNFKEQ. V lost 0 bases to trimming and J lost 0 bases; unmatched junction nucleotides: 18. CDR3 length equals 21 residues. The CDR3 region is CASSQDNLGPSSGAHSYEQYF. The CDR3 DNA follows: TGTGCCAGCAGCCAAGATAATTTGGGGCCCTCTAGCGGGGCTCACTCCTACGAGCAGTACTTC.

This clone showed up just once. The CDR3 here is CASSLIDRGYGYTF. The CDR3 bases are TGTGCCAGCAGCTTAATTGACAGGGGATACGGCTACACCTTC. V usage is TRBV7-9 and J usage is TRBJ1-2, with 8 bases fitting TRBD1. This CDR3 spans 14 amino acids. Germline V gene lookup returns CDR1 SEHNR and CDR2 FQNEAQ (reference sequence). V was pared by 2 bases and J by 8 bases, with 7 bases of the junction left unmatched.

This chain joins TRBV7-9 and TRBJ1-1; 9 nucleotides align to TRBD1. The CDR3 covers 15 residues. After removal of 7 bases from V and 1 base from J, the junction contained 7 bases not matched to a gene. The V gene's germline CDR1 is SEHNR and CDR2 FQNEAQ (reference sequence). As DNA, the CDR3 is TGTGCCAGCACCGACACAGGGGGCCGGAACACTGAAGCTTTCTTT. Amino acids: CASTDTGGRNTEAFF.

This clone was counted a single time. The chain joins TRBV7-2 to TRBJ1-1; D might be TRBD1 (5 bases). Germline values: CDR1 SGHTA, CDR2 FQGNSA. The CDR3 extends over 14 amino acids. The V end lost 1 base, the J end lost 7 bases, and 13 bases lay between the germline ends. The CDR3 spells CASSLVRGEFEAFF. The CDR3 DNA reads as TGTGCCAGCAGCTTAGTGCGGGGGGAATTTGAAGCTTTCTTT.

The chain employs TRBV5-1 and TRBJ2-3; 9 bases agree with TRBD2. This CDR3 region has 20 residues. The V gene end was trimmed by 3 bases and the J gene end by 2 bases; junction bases not matched to a gene: 19. CDR1 and CDR2 (germline): SGHRS, YFSETQ. The DNA of the CDR3 is TGCGCCAGCAGCTCTAGTCTTACGAGCGGGGGGCCCCGCAACACAGATACGCAGTATTTT. It is translated as CASSSSLTSGGPRNTDTQYF.

The chain is built from TRBV7-9 and TRBJ2-5; 12 positions match TRBD1. The CDR3 runs to 18 residues. The germline V gene has CDR1 SEHNR and CDR2 FQNEAQ (reference sequence). Trimming cost V 2 bases and J 1 base; bases outside gene matches: 8. CDR3 bases: TGTGCCAGCAGCTTAAAGGATTGGGACAGGGGGCTCCAAGAGACCCAGTACTTC. Protein: CASSLKDWDRGLQETQYF.